The 27 T cell receptor beta chains presented below share a single source sample, sequenced in a study of beta chain features in type 1 diabetes. These receptors lack a known antigen. Isolated RNA was reverse transcribed in full, so expressed TCRB transcripts were sequenced. Here immunoSEQ multiplex PCR was the method, and the copy in TCRdb shows in-frame clones only, minus some. The sample records hundreds of thousands of clones, 15% being singletons. Study-level results: Among all four CD4+ subsets, Type 1 diabetes patients had TCRB CDR3s that were moderately but significantly shorter.

The sample was naive CD4+ T cells from blood. The source of these receptors is a man aged 18 to 29 with type 1 diabetes.

This clone was observed a handful of times. The chain couples TRBV2 to TRBJ2-1; TRBD1 matches at 7 bases. V shed 8 bases, J shed 6 bases, and the junction held 7 bases outside the gene matches. The length of the CDR3 is 13 residues. Germline values: CDR1 SNHLY, CDR2 FYNNEI. The CDR3 is CASPAGGPNEQFF. The CDR3 DNA follows: TGTGCCAGCCCAGCAGGGGGTCCCAATGAGCAGTTCTTC.

V gene TRBV5-1 combines with J gene TRBJ2-5; D is undetermined. Germline loops: CDR1 SGHRS, CDR2 YFSETQ. CDR3 length: 13 residues. The ends were cut back, 0 bases at V and 5 bases at J, with 8 bases in the middle. The CDR3 here is CASSLDVRETQYF. The CDR3 DNA is TGCGCCAGCAGCTTGGATGTCAGGGAGACCCAGTACTTC.

The chain joins TRBV7-9 to TRBJ2-5; D not certain. V shed 3 bases and J shed 4 bases, with 9 bases lying between them. The germline CDR1 and CDR2 sequences are SEHNR and FQNEAQ (reference sequence). The CDR3 extends over 13 amino acids. The CDR3 DNA sequence: TGTGCCAGCAGCTTTCGCGGTGGAGAGACCCAGTACTTC. The encoded protein is CASSFRGGETQYF.

This clone occurred a few times. The chain has TRBV18 and TRBJ2-5; TRBD1 agrees at 9 bases. Germline trimming cut 3 bases from V and 4 bases from J; bases unmatched to any gene: 9. In germline, CDR1 is KGHSH, CDR2 LQKENI. CDR3 length equals 16 residues. Here the CDR3 DNA reads TGTGCCAGCTCACCGATACCGGGACAGGGAGGAGAGACCCAGTACTTC. Translated: CASSPIPGQGGETQYF.

The chain couples TRBV7-2 to TRBJ2-7; D is unclear. V shed 3 bases and J shed 1 base, with 10 bases lying between them. Germline assignment: CDR1 SGHTA and CDR2 FQGNSA. There are 14 residues in the CDR3. CDR3 loop: CASSFSRYSYEQYF. Written as DNA, the CDR3 is TGTGCCAGCAGCTTCAGCAGGTATTCCTACGAGCAGTACTTC.

This clone has more than one count but fewer than ten. The chain links TRBV6-5 to TRBJ1-2; D ambiguous. V lost 6 bases to trimming and J lost 0 bases, with 14 bases between them. Germline V gives CDR1 MNHEY, CDR2 SVGAGI. The CDR3 has 15 amino acids. The CDR3 loop is CASSRDIQTNYGYTF. CDR3 DNA: TGTGCCAGCAGCCGAGACATCCAAACTAACTATGGCTACACCTTC.

This clone was counted a few times. This chain joins TRBV2 and TRBJ1-2, with no clear D. Germline V gene sequence: CDR1 SNHLY, CDR2 FYNNEI. Trimming took 2 bases from V and 1 from J, leaving 11 bases between them. This CDR3 comprises 15 residues. CDR3 in DNA: TGTGCCAGCAGTGAATTCACGGGGAATAACTATGGCTACACCTTC. Protein: CASSEFTGNNYGYTF.

This clone was seen a handful of times. The rearrangement joins TRBV7-2 to TRBJ1-1; TRBD1 is a possible D gene (5 bases). Trimming left V 5 bases short and J 4 bases short, with 14 bases between. This CDR3 has 14 residues. Germline V gene lookup returns CDR1 SGHTA and CDR2 FQGNSA. CDR3 sequence: CASSPPGGRTEAFF. DNA for the CDR3: TGTGCCAGCAGCCCGCCCGGGGGTCGCACTGAAGCTTTCTTT.

This clone occurred a few times. The chain uses TRBV29-1 and TRBJ1-1; possible D gene TRBD1, 6 bases. V lost 2 bases to trimming and J lost 0 bases, with 13 bases between them. The CDR3 spans 15 residues. The germline gives CDR1 SQVTM, CDR2 ANQGSEA. The CDR3 here is CSVENRARLNTEAFF. Written as DNA, the CDR3 is TGCAGCGTTGAAAACAGGGCTAGGTTGAACACTGAAGCTTTCTTT.

This clone has just a few counts. The CDR3 nucleotides read TGTGCCAGCAGCCAAGATGCGGGTGTTGTCTCTGGGGCCAACGTCCTGACTTTC. Protein: CASSQDAGVVSGANVLTF. The chain couples TRBV4-2 to TRBJ2-6, with D perhaps matching TRBD2 (5 bases). V gave up 0 bases and J gave up 0 bases, with 12 bases separating them. Germline CDR1 LGHNA, CDR2 YNFKEQ. This CDR3 comprises 18 residues.

This clone turned up a few times. This chain links TRBV10-3 with TRBJ1-6; TRBD1 might be the D (6 bases). The V end was cut by 10 bases, the J end by 5 bases, with 15 bases between. Per germline, CDR1 ENHRY and CDR2 SYGVKD. The CDR3 has 14 residues. The CDR3 sequence is CATLDSQNNSPLHF. CDR3 DNA sequence: TGTGCCACCCTGGACAGCCAGAATAATTCACCCCTCCACTTT.

The chain carries TRBV11-2 and TRBJ2-1, with 12 nucleotides matching TRBD2. The CDR3 length is 16 residues. Germline values: CDR1 SGHAT, CDR2 FQNNGV. Germline trimming cut 0 bases from V and 9 bases from J; bases unmatched to any gene: 6. The CDR3 spells CASSLDLAGGPREQFF. Here the CDR3 DNA reads TGTGCCAGCAGCTTAGACCTAGCGGGAGGGCCACGTGAGCAGTTCTTC.

This clone has a handful of counts. This sequence joins TRBV7-9 and TRBJ1-2; tentatively, D is TRBD1 (5 bases). This CDR3 is 14 amino acids long. Germline V gene data show CDR1 as SEHNR and CDR2 as FQNEAQ (reference sequence). With 1 base removed from V and 4 bases from J, the gap between germline ends came to 10 bases. The CDR3, as DNA: TGTGCCAGCAGCTTAGACCCACAGGCCTATGGCTACACCTTC. As protein: CASSLDPQAYGYTF.

This chain links TRBV30 with TRBJ2-3; TRBD2 aligns across 9 bases. The V gene's germline CDR1 is GTSNPN and CDR2 SVGIG (reference sequence). The CDR3 length is 15 residues. With V trimmed by 3 bases and J by 3 bases, 7 bases remained unmatched. This CDR3 reads CAWRLLAGGTDTQYF. The CDR3 DNA reads TGTGCCTGGAGGCTCTTGGCGGGGGGGACAGATACGCAGTATTTT.

This rearrangement joins TRBV5-1 to TRBJ2-3; 7 bases map to TRBD1. CDR3 length equals 13 residues. Germline V gives CDR1 SGHRS, CDR2 YFSETQ. The V and J ends lost 6 bases and 4 bases, in that order; junction bases with no gene match: 5. Written as DNA, the CDR3 is TGCGCCAGCAAACAGGGGAACGCAGATACGCAGTATTTT. Translation: CASKQGNADTQYF.

This clone turned up a few times. This sequence joins TRBV19 and TRBJ2-2, with 7 bases matching TRBD1. The V gene's germline CDR1 is LNHDA and CDR2 SQIVND (reference sequence). The CDR3 consists of 14 residues. The trim removed 6 bases at V and 6 bases at J, leaving 7 bases unmatched. The CDR3 spells CASRNQGVSGELFF. The CDR3 nucleotides read TGTGCCAGTAGGAACCAGGGGGTTTCCGGGGAGCTGTTTTTT.

This chain connects TRBV14 to TRBJ2-3; 9 bases line up with TRBD1. V shed 4 bases, J shed 3 bases, and the junction held 5 bases outside the gene matches. The CDR3 covers 15 residues. The germline V gene encodes CDR1 SGHDN and CDR2 FVKESK. This CDR3 is CASSPRTGETDTQYF. The CDR3, as DNA: TGTGCCAGCAGCCCAAGGACAGGGGAAACAGATACGCAGTATTTT.

Here the CDR3 reads CASRSTDRAHEQYF. The CDR3, as DNA: TGTGCCAGCAGATCCACGGACAGGGCCCACGAGCAGTACTTC. V usage is TRBV5-5 and J usage is TRBJ2-7, with 8 bases identical to TRBD1. V lost 5 bases and J lost 5; bases outside the gene matches: 9. There are 14 residues in the CDR3. Germline V CDR1 and CDR2: SGHKS, YYEKEE (reference sequence).

This clone occurred a few times. The V call is TRBV19, the J call TRBJ2-7, with TRBD2 as a possible D gene (6 bases). This CDR3 has 15 residues. CDR1 is LNHDA, CDR2 SQIVND, per germline (reference sequence). The V gene lost 5 bases and the J gene lost 4 bases, with 18 bases spanning the gap. The CDR3 is CASSFRDSPLYEQYF. The CDR3 DNA is TGTGCCAGTAGTTTCCGGGACTCTCCCCTATACGAGCAGTACTTC. The full variable domain, in which reference TRBV19 and TRBJ2-7 provide the parts outside the CDR3, is DGGITQSPKYLFRKEGQNVTLSCEQNLNHDAMYWYRQDPGQGLRLIYYSQIVNDFQKGDIAEGYSVSREKKESFPLTVTSAQKNPTAFYLCASSFRDSPLYEQYFGPGTRLTVT.

J is TRBJ2-5 and V is TRBV30; D may be TRBD2 (6 bases). V dropped 7 bases and J dropped 2 bases, with 11 bases sitting between them. Germline-derived CDR1 and CDR2 are GTSNPN and SVGIG (reference sequence). The CDR3 loop spans 12 amino acids. The CDR3 nucleotides are TGTGCCTCCGGGACTTATCAAGAGACCCAGTACTTC. Translated, it gives CASGTYQETQYF.

This clone was observed a handful of times. CDR3: CASSPLIQGAGNQPQHF. The DNA for the CDR3 is TGTGCCAGCAGTCCACTAATACAGGGGGCTGGCAATCAGCCCCAGCATTTT. This chain joins TRBV28 and TRBJ1-5; 9 bases agree with TRBD1. Germline assignment: CDR1 MDHEN and CDR2 SYDVKM. V gave up 5 bases and J gave up 2 bases; unmatched junction bases: 10. The CDR3 has 17 amino acids. Together with reference TRBV28 and TRBJ1-5, the CDR3 gives the full variable domain: DVKVTQSSRYLVKRTGEKVFLECVQDMDHENMFWYRQDPGLGLRLIYFSYDVKMKEKGDIPEGYSVSREKKERFSLILESASTNQTSMYLCASSPLIQGAGNQPQHFGDGTRLSIL.

The chain carries TRBV27 and TRBJ2-2; 8 bases agree with TRBD1. V trimming: 4 bases; J trimming: 4 bases; junction bases outside the gene matches: 5. Germline loops: CDR1 MNHEY, CDR2 SMNVEV (reference sequence). CDR3 length equals 15 residues. The DNA of the CDR3 is TGTGCCAGCAGTTCTTCCAGGGGGCTCACCGGGGAGCTGTTTTTT. Its translation is CASSSSRGLTGELFF.

The chain's CDR3 is CASTTAGGGGTQYF. CDR3 nucleotides: TGTGCCAGCACCACTGCAGGGGGTGGTGGGACCCAGTACTTC. The chain joins TRBV6-6 to TRBJ2-5; 7 bases are shared with TRBD1. Germline lookup yields CDR1 MNHNY and CDR2 SVGAGI (reference sequence). CDR3 size: 14 residues. Losses at the gene ends were 7 bases for V and 7 bases for J; bases not matched to a gene: 12.

The J gene is TRBJ2-5, the V gene TRBV7-2; D unresolved. Trimming cost V 7 bases and J 5 bases, with 20 bases left between them. The germline gives CDR1 SGHTA, CDR2 FQGNSA. This CDR3 comprises 15 residues. As DNA, the CDR3 is TGTGCCAGCACCCCCAACCCAGGTTCCGTGGAGACCCAGTACTTC. Translated: CASTPNPGSVETQYF.

The genes are TRBV30 and TRBJ1-1; D may be TRBD1 (6 bases). The V end was cut by 3 bases, the J end by 0 bases, with 11 bases between. Germline V gene lookup returns CDR1 GTSNPN and CDR2 SVGIG (reference sequence). This CDR3 comprises 14 residues. In nucleotides, the CDR3 is TGTGCCTGGAGAATCGACAGGCTGAACACTGAAGCTTTCTTT. Translated, it gives CAWRIDRLNTEAFF.

The J gene is TRBJ1-2, the V gene TRBV27; TRBD1 might be the D (5 bases). CDR3 length equals 13 residues. V was pared by 0 bases and J by 3 bases, with 5 bases between. CDR1 is MNHEY, CDR2 SMNVEV, per germline (reference sequence). The CDR3 DNA follows: TGTGCCAGCAGTTTATCAGGGGACTATGGCTACACCTTC. It yields the protein CASSLSGDYGYTF.

This clone turned up a few times. This chain uses TRBV2 with TRBJ1-2; 8 bases are shared with TRBD1. This CDR3 region has 14 residues. Germline CDR1 is SNHLY and CDR2 is FYNNEI. J gave up 8 bases and V 4 bases, and 9 bases lay outside the gene matches. This CDR3 is CASSGEAQGDGYTF. DNA of the CDR3: TGTGCCAGCAGTGGAGAGGCACAGGGGGACGGCTACACCTTC.